This T cell receptor (beta chain) was recorded in a study of Tregs in tolerant kidney transplant recipients. Regarding the study as a whole: Activated donor B cell expansion appeared to reveal the most relevant donor-specific TCRbeta repertoire. Biological reproducibility was not directly addressed in this study. Validation in larger populations is needed because few patients were studied.

The CDR3 is made up of 14 amino acids. V shed 0 bases and J shed 11 bases, with 14 bases lying between them. Germline V lookup: CDR1 MGHRA, CDR2 YSYEKL. Measured with immunoSEQ multiplex PCR; TCRdb has only the in-frame clones, and not every one. This table holds around 50,000 clones, around 83% found once. As concerns this clone: The antigen is not known.

CD4+CD25+CD127- Tregs, CD4+CD25- non-Tregs, CD4 and CD8 cells were sorted. Sequencing input: CD4+ T cells from blood. The sequence was collected from a human donor in good health. The chain has TRBV4-1 and TRBJ1-5; TRBD1 is a possible D gene (6 bases). CDR3: CASSQEQGTQSQHF. The CDR3 coding sequence is TGCGCCAGCAGCCAAGAGCAGGGGACGCAGTCCCAGCATTTT.